This is a list of T cell receptor beta chains from one sample in a study of T cells in localized non-small cell lung cancer. Profiling relied on immunoSEQ multiplex PCR, and the TCRdb table lists in-frame clones only, not all of them. Found here are about 2,700 clones, 37% of them singletons; the top ten hold about a fifth. Sequenced here: normal lung tissue next to the tumor, sampled before any cancer treatment. Receptors were obtained from a woman between 35 and 75 years old with stage II squamous cell lung carcinoma. The CDR3 runs from the conserved cysteine through the conserved F or W. D genes are given only for firm matches. Some rows have no size entry. The others give once, few or many, or a class for an expanded clone.

cdr3_aa	cdr3_nt	v_call	j_call	d_call	clone_size
CASSPYKGEQETQYF	TGTGCCAGCTCACCCTATAAGGGCGAGCAAGAGACCCAGTACTTC	TRBV18	TRBJ2-5	.	.
CASSQATGILGVQYF	TGCGCCAGCAGCCAGGCGACAGGGATCCTCGGTGTGCAGTACTTC	TRBV4-1	TRBJ2-7	TRBD1	few
CASRSTGGWGDEKLFF	TGTGCCAGCAGATCGACAGGGGGCTGGGGAGATGAAAAACTGTTTTTT	TRBV28	TRBJ1-4	TRBD1	.
CASSYYPTGGVYEQYF	TGTGCCAGCAGTTACTATCCGACAGGGGGCGTTTACGAGCAGTACTTC	TRBV6-8	TRBJ2-7	TRBD1	medium-sized
CASSFDRGEAFF	TGTGCCAGCTCATTCGACAGGGGTGAAGCTTTCTTT	TRBV18	TRBJ1-1	TRBD1	few
CASSPQGATDTQYF	TGTGCCAGTAGTCCACAGGGGGCTACAGATACGCAGTATTTT	TRBV19	TRBJ2-3	TRBD1	.
CASSQGVLYGYTF	TGTGCCAGTAGCCAGGGGGTCCTCTATGGCTACACCTTC	TRBV19	TRBJ1-2	TRBD1	.
CASNPLGTSNQPQHF	TGTGCCAGTAATCCCTTGGGGACAAGCAATCAGCCCCAGCATTTT	TRBV19	TRBJ1-5	.	.
CASRPGAGGYTF	TGTGCCAGCAGACCAGGGGCTGGTGGCTACACCTTC	TRBV6-8	TRBJ1-2	.	few
CASTRSPNPGGGEQYF	TGTGCCAGCACAAGGTCCCCCAATCCGGGCGGAGGGGAGCAGTACTTC	TRBV6-8	TRBJ2-7	.	medium-sized
CASSQGFLTSRAETQYF	TGTGCCAGCAGCCAGGGGTTCCTGACTAGCAGGGCGGAGACCCAGTACTTC	TRBV14	TRBJ2-5	TRBD2	.
CASSSASYRGDTEAFF	TGCGCCAGCAGCTCCGCGTCCTATCGGGGGGACACTGAAGCTTTCTTT	TRBV5-1	TRBJ1-1	.	few
CASSHRDNNQPQHF	TGTGCCAGCTCACACCGGGACAACAATCAGCCCCAGCATTTT	TRBV18	TRBJ1-5	.	.
CASSYGTGGETQYF	TGTGCCAGCAGTTACGGGACAGGGGGAGAGACCCAGTACTTC	TRBV6-8	TRBJ2-5	TRBD1	.
CASSPQGTGDEKLFF	TGTGCCAGCTCACCACAAGGGACAGGGGATGAAAAACTGTTTTTT	TRBV18	TRBJ1-4	TRBD1	.
CASSPETERAISGELFF	TGTGCCAGCTCCCCGGAAACTGAGCGGGCTATAAGCGGGGAGCTGTTTTTT	TRBV18	TRBJ2-2	.	.
CASGPSGGAEDTQYF	TGCGCCAGCGGGCCCAGCGGGGGGGCCGAGGATACGCAGTATTTT	TRBV5-1	TRBJ2-3	TRBD2	.
CVSSYSRGSPEKLFF	TGTGTCAGCAGTTACAGTCGGGGGTCGCCTGAAAAACTGTTTTTT	TRBV6-9	TRBJ1-4	.	few
CASSLGEGMNTEAFF	TGTGCCAGCAGCTTAGGCGAAGGGATGAACACTGAAGCTTTCTTT	TRBV11-3	TRBJ1-1	.	medium-sized
CASSGSGVSYNEQFF	TGTGCCAGCAGTGGATCTGGAGTGTCCTACAATGAGCAGTTCTTC	TRBV28	TRBJ2-1	.	.
CASSQGRGLAKNIQYF	TGTGCCAGCAGCCAAGGCCGCGGTCTAGCCAAAAACATTCAGTACTTC	TRBV14	TRBJ2-4	.	few
CASSYGLAGVGSETQYF	TGTGCCAGCAGTTACGGGCTAGCGGGAGTGGGTAGTGAGACCCAGTACTTC	TRBV6-8	TRBJ2-5	TRBD2	medium-sized
CASSIQLGGAFMNTEAFF	TGTGCCAGTAGTATACAATTGGGGGGCGCCTTTATGAACACTGAAGCTTTCTTT	TRBV19	TRBJ1-1	.	.
CASSWTGSNYGYTF	TGTGCCAGCAGCTGGACAGGAAGCAACTATGGCTACACCTTC	TRBV11-3	TRBJ1-2	TRBD1	medium-sized
CASIRFNTEAFF	TGTGCCAGCATTAGATTCAACACTGAAGCTTTCTTT	TRBV6-8	TRBJ1-1	.	few
CASSSGDVYNEQFF	TGTGCCAGCAGCTCCGGGGACGTCTACAATGAGCAGTTCTTC	TRBV11-3	TRBJ2-1	.	few
CASSREGGSSYEQYF	TGTGCCAGCAGCCGAGAGGGGGGTTCCTCCTACGAGCAGTACTTC	TRBV11-3	TRBJ2-7	.	.
CASSLTPGQGMGKLFF	TGTGCCAGCAGCTTAACGCCGGGACAGGGGATGGGAAAACTGTTTTTT	TRBV11-3	TRBJ1-4	TRBD1	.
CASSRDPGTREQYF	TGTGCCAGCAGCCGAGACCCGGGGACTCGCGAGCAGTACTTC	TRBV11-3	TRBJ2-7	.	.
CASSLDRTYGYTF	TGTGCCAGCTCACTCGACAGGACCTATGGCTACACCTTC	TRBV18	TRBJ1-2	.	.
CASSPPGGGLGTQYF	TGTGCCAGCAGCCCGCCTGGCGGGGGGCTGGGGACCCAGTACTTC	TRBV11-3	TRBJ2-5	TRBD2	.
CASSLIGQGSEQYF	TGTGCCAGTAGCCTAATCGGACAGGGATCCGAGCAGTACTTC	TRBV19	TRBJ2-7	TRBD1	large
CASSPPDSNQPQHF	TGTGCCAGCAGCCCCCCGGACAGCAATCAGCCCCAGCATTTT	TRBV28	TRBJ1-5	.	once
CASMEGLDFPNTEAFF	TGCGCCAGCATGGAGGGCCTCGACTTCCCGAACACTGAAGCTTTCTTT	TRBV4-1	TRBJ1-1	.	few
CASSRLTVNTEAFF	TGTGCCAGCAGCCGATTGACGGTGAACACTGAAGCTTTCTTT	TRBV11-3	TRBJ1-1	.	medium-sized
CSVAGNPITEAFF	TGCAGCGTGGCGGGAAATCCGATCACTGAAGCTTTCTTT	TRBV29-1	TRBJ1-1	.	.
CASSVEGLSYNEQFF	TGTGCCAGCAGCGTAGAAGGCCTCTCCTACAATGAGCAGTTCTTC	TRBV9	TRBJ2-1	.	.
CASSSADGFYGYTF	TGTGCCAGCAGTTCCGCGGACGGGTTCTATGGCTACACCTTC	TRBV28	TRBJ1-2	.	.
CASSATTGIDTGELFF	TGCGCCAGCAGCGCCACGACAGGGATAGACACCGGGGAGCTGTTTTTT	TRBV5-1	TRBJ2-2	TRBD1	few
CASSMGGSYNEQFF	TGTGCCAGTAGTATGGGAGGCTCCTACAATGAGCAGTTCTTC	TRBV19	TRBJ2-1	.	.
CASSLSRTGWGTEAFF	TGTGCCAGCAGTTTATCCCGGACAGGATGGGGCACTGAAGCTTTCTTT	TRBV28	TRBJ1-1	TRBD1	.
CASSIVPDSYEQFF	TGTGCCAGTAGTATAGTACCGGACAGCTATGAGCAGTTCTTC	TRBV19	TRBJ2-1	.	.
CASSPPLGTGSDSPLHF	TGTGCCAGCAGTCCCCCCCTGGGAACTGGCTCGGATTCACCCCTCCACTTT	TRBV28	TRBJ1-6	.	few